This T cell receptor beta chain was profiled in a study of tumor-infiltrating lymphocytes in primary liver carcinoma. The ends were cut back, 3 bases at V and 3 bases at J, with 14 bases in the middle. The CDR3 extends over 14 amino acids. The V gene's germline CDR1 is DFQATT and CDR2 SNEGSKA (reference sequence). Starting material of about 450 ng total RNA yielded TCR beta cDNA via a constant-region primer. Libraries for TCR beta were built through three nested multiplex PCR rounds, which together made up a slightly modified ARM-PCR procedure. PCR rounds one and two used TRBV1-TRBV30 forward primers with a C-beta reverse primer for roughly 10 cycles each. MiXCR, applied by TCRdb to the multiplex PCR reads, yields one record per CDR3 protein. Among almost 200,000 distinct CDR3 sequences listed, about 61% were seen once. The blood RNA (from unsorted whole blood) was obtained, and germline DNA was also extracted.

The sample taken for sequencing was peripheral blood. The V call is TRBV20-1, the J call TRBJ1-2; possibly TRBD1 for D (6 bases). The sequence came from a woman aged 60-70 years with primary liver carcinoma and hepatitis B virus infection. In DNA form, the CDR3 reads TGCAGTGCTAGCCTAACAGGGCGGGACTATGGCTACACCTTC. As protein: CSASLTGRDYGYTF.